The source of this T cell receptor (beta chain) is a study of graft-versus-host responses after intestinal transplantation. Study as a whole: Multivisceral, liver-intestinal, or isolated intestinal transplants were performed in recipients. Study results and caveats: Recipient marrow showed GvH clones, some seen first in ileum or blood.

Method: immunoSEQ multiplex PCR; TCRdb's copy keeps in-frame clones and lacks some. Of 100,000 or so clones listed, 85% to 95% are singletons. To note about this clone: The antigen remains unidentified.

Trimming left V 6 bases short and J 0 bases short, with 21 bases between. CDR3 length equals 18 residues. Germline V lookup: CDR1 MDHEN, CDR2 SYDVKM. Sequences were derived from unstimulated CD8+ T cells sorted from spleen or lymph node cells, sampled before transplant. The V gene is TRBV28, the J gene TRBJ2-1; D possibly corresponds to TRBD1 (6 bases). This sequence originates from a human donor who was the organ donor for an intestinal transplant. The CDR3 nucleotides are TGTGCCAGCAGATACCGCCCCGACAGGATCACCTCCTACAATGAGCAGTTCTTC. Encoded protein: CASRYRPDRITSYNEQFF.